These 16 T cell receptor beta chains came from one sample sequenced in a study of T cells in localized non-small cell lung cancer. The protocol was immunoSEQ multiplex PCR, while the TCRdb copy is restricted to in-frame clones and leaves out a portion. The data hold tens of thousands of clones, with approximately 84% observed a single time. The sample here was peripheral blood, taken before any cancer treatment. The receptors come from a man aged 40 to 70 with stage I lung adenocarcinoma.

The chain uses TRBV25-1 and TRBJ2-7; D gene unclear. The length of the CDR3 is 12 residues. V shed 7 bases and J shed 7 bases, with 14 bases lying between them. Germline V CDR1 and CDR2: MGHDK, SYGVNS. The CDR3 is CASIGPSKEQYF. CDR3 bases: TGTGCCAGCATTGGCCCCTCTAAAGAGCAGTACTTC.

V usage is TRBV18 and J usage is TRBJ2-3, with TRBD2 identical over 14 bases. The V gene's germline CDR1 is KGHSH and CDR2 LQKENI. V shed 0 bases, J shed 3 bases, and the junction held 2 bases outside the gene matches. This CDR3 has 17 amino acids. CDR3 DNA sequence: TGTGCCAGCTCACCACCGGGACTAGCGGGAGTGACAGATACGCAGTATTTT. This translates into CASSPPGLAGVTDTQYF.

The CDR3 nucleotides are TGTGCCAGTAGTCGGGGCGGGACAGGGGTAAGCAATCAGCCCCAGCATTTT. Amino acids: CASSRGGTGVSNQPQHF. The gene calls are TRBV19 and TRBJ1-5, with 10 positions matching TRBD1. This CDR3 contains 17 residues. The germline gives CDR1 LNHDA, CDR2 SQIVND (reference sequence). The V and J ends lost 5 bases and 1 base, in that order; junction bases with no gene match: 8.

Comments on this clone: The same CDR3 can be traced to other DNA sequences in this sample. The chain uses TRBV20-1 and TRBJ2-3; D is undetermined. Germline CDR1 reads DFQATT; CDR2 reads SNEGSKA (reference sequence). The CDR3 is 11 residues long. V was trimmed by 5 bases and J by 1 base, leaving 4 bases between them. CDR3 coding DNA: TGCAGTGCTCGGCGCACAGATACGCAGTATTTT. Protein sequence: CSARRTDTQYF.

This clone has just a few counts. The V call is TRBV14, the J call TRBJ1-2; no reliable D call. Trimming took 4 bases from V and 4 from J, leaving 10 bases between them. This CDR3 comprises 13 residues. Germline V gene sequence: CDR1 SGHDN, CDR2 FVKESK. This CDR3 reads CASSLGEGYGYTF. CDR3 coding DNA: TGTGCCAGCAGCCTGGGAGAAGGCTATGGCTACACCTTC.

The CDR3 sequence is CASSGRASNQPQHF. The CDR3 bases are TGTGCCAGCAGTGGCAGGGCGAGCAATCAGCCCCAGCATTTT. J is TRBJ1-5 and V is TRBV2, with D maybe TRBD1 (5 bases). CDR1 and CDR2 (germline): SNHLY, FYNNEI. V dropped 4 bases and J dropped 1 base, with 8 bases sitting between them. This CDR3 has 14 amino acids. Supplemented by reference TRBV2 and TRBJ1-5, the full variable domain reads EPEVTQTPSHQVTQMGQEVILRCVPISNHLYFYWYRQILGQKVEFLVSFYNNEISEKSEIFDDQFSVERPDGSNFTLKIRSTKLEDSAMYFCASSGRASNQPQHFGDGTRLSIL.

Written as DNA, the CDR3 is TGTGCCAGTACCGACTTGGGACTAGCGGGGCGCAGCGAGCAGTACTTC. Its protein is CASTDLGLAGRSEQYF. V and J are TRBV19 and TRBJ2-7, with 13 bases identical to TRBD2. Germline V gene data show CDR1 as LNHDA and CDR2 as SQIVND (reference sequence). The CDR3 covers 16 residues. The V and J ends lost 7 bases and 6 bases, in that order; junction bases with no gene match: 12.

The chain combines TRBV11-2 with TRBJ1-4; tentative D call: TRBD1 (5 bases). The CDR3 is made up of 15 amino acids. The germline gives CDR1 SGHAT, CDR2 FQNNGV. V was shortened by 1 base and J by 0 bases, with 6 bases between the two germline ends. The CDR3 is CASSLATATNEKLFF. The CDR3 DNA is TGTGCCAGCAGCTTAGCGACAGCAACTAATGAAAAACTGTTTTTT.

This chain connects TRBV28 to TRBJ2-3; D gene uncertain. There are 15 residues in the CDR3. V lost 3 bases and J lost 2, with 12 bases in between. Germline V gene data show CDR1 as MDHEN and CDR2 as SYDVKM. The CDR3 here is CASSLQVPTTDTQYF. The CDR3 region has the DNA TGTGCCAGCAGTTTGCAGGTCCCCACCACAGATACGCAGTATTTT. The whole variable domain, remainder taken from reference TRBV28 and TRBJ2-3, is DVKVTQSSRYLVKRTGEKVFLECVQDMDHENMFWYRQDPGLGLRLIYFSYDVKMKEKGDIPEGYSVSREKKERFSLILESASTNQTSMYLCASSLQVPTTDTQYFGPGTRLTVL.

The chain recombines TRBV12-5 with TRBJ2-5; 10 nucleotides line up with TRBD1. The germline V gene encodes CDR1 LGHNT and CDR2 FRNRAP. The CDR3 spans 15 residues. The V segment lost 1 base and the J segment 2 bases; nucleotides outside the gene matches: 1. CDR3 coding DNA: TGTGCTAGTGGTTTGGGACAGGGGGCTCAAGAGACCCAGTACTTC. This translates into CASGLGQGAQETQYF.

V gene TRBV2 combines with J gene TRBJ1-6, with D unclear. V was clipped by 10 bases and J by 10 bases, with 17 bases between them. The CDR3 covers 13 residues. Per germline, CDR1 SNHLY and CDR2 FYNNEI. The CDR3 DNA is TGTGCCAATCGAAGGTACCAAGGCTCACCCCTCCACTTT. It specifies CANRRYQGSPLHF. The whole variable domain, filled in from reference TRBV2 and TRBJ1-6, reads EPEVTQTPSHQVTQMGQEVILRCVPISNHLYFYWYRQILGQKVEFLVSFYNNEISEKSEIFDDQFSVERPDGSNFTLKIRSTKLEDSAMYFCANRRYQGSPLHFGNGTRLTVT.

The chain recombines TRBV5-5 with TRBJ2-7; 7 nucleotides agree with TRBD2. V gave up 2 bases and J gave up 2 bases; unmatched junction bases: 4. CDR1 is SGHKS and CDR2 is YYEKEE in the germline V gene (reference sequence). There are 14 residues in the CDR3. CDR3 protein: CASSFSGVPYEQYF. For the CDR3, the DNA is TGTGCCAGCAGCTTCAGCGGGGTACCCTACGAGCAGTACTTC.

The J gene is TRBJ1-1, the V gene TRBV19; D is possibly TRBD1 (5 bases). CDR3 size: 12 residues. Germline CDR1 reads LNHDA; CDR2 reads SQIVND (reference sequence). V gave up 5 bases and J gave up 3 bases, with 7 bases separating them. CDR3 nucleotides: TGTGCCAGTAGTTGGGGGGACACTGAAGCTTTCTTT. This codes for CASSWGDTEAFF.

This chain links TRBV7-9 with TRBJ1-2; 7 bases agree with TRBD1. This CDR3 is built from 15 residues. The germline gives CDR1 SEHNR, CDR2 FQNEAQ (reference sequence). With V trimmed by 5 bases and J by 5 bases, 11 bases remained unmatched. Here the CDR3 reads CASSRGDRNFYGYTF. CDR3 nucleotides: TGTGCCAGCAGCCGAGGGGACAGAAACTTTTATGGCTACACCTTC.

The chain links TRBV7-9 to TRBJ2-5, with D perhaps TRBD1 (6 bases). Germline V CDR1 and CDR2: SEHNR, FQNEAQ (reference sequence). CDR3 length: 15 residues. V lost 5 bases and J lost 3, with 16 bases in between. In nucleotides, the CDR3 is TGTGCCAGCAGCCGTACACAGGGAATCGAAGAGACCCAGTACTTC. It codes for CASSRTQGIEETQYF.

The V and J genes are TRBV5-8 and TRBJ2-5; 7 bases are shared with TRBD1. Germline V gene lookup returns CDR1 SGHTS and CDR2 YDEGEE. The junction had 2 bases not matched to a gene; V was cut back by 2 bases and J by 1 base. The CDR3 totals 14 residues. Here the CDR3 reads CASSFSGGQETQYF. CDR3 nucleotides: TGTGCCAGCAGCTTCTCAGGGGGCCAAGAGACCCAGTACTTC.